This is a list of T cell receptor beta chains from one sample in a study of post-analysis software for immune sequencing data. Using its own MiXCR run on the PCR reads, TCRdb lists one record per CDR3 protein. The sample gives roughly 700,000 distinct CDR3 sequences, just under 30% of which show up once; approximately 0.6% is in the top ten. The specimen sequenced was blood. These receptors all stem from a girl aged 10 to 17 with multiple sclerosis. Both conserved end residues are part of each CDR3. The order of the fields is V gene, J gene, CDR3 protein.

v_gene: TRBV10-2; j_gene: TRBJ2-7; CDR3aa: CASSASRLAGSYEQYF
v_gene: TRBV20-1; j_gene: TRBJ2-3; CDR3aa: CSARPLLAGGPGDTQYF
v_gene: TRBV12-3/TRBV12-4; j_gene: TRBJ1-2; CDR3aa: CASSATGYGYTF
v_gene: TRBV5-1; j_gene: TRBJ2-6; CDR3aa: CASSLVRAGANVLTF
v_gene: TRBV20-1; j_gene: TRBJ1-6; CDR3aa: CSAKTGGGTPLHF
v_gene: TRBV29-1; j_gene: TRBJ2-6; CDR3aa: CSAVVRDRLSGANVLTF
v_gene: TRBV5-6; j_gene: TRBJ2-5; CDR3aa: CASSYLHTVGETQYF
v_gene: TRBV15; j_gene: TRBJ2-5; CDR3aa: CATSGDRGHGETQYF
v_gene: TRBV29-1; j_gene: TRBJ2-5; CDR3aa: CSVEGWFEQQETQYF
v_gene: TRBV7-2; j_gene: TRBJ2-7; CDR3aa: CASSLGPEYYEQYF
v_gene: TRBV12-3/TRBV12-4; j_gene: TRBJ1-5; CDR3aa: CASSPGRLGNQPQHF
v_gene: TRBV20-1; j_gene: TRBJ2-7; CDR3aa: CRGPGGDSYEQYF
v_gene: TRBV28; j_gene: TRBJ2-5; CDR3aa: CASSYEGGRWTQYF
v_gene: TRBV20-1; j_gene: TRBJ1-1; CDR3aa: CSATRPGSNTEAFF
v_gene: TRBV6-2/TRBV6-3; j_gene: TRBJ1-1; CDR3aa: CASRDPPTGAFF
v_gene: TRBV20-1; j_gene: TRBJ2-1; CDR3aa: CSASERQGYNEQFF
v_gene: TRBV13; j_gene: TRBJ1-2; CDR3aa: CASSEQGIYGYTF
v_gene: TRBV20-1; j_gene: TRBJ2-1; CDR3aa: CSARDLVWGNEQFF
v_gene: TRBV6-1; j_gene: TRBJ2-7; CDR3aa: CASSRGRQGPLEQYF
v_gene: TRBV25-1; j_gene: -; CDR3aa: CASSEDRERYEQYF
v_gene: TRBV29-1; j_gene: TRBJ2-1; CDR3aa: CSVESSRGYNEQFF
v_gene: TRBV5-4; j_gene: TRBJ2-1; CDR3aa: CASSLTSSGGRNEQFF
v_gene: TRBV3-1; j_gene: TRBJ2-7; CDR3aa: CAGSLMAGGPYEQYF
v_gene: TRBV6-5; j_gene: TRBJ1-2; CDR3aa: CASSSAEAGYTF
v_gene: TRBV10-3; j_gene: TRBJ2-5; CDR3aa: CATLGTGQETQYF
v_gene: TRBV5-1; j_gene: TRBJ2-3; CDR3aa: CASSKRGRSTDTQYF
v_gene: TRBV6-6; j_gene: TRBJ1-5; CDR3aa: CASTGGTYQPQHF
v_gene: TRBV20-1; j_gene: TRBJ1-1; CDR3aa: CSARDRPGLNTEAIF